One and the same sample provided the 26 T cell receptor beta chains below, sequenced in a study of T cell responses to AZD1222 COVID-19 vaccine. Method: immunoSEQ multiplex PCR; TCRdb's copy keeps in-frame clones and lacks some. The data hold just under 95,000 clones, with 80% to 90% observed a single time. This sample comprised peripheral blood, obtained on day 0 of AZD1222 vaccination. The receptors derive from an adult in good health.

This clone was counted once. The chain recombines TRBV18 with TRBJ1-1; 7 bases are a match to TRBD1. The germline V gene has CDR1 KGHSH and CDR2 LQKENI. The CDR3 consists of 14 residues. The J segment lost 0 bases and the V segment lost 4 bases, leaving 2 bases of the junction unmatched. The CDR3 DNA is TGTGCCAGCTCACGGGACAGATTGAACACTGAAGCTTTCTTT. Encoded protein: CASSRDRLNTEAFF.

This clone turned up a few times. This chain links TRBV5-8 with TRBJ1-2, with a possible D match to TRBD1 (5 bases). Germline V gene data show CDR1 as SGHTS and CDR2 as YDEGEE. Between the trimmed V and J ends, which lost 4 bases and 4 bases, there was a span of 20 bases. CDR3 length: 16 residues. CDR3 loop: CASSPGPGRAGYGYTF. CDR3 DNA sequence: TGTGCCAGCAGCCCAGGGCCTGGTAGGGCAGGCTATGGCTACACCTTC.

This rearrangement joins TRBV19 to TRBJ1-5; D uncertain. Germline V gene data show CDR1 as LNHDA and CDR2 as SQIVND (reference sequence). The length of the CDR3 is 14 residues. The germline V and J ends were trimmed by 8 bases and 0 bases, with 11 bases remaining between them. The CDR3, as DNA: TGTGCCAGTGCTCGGTCGGATAGCAATCAGCCCCAGCATTTT. This gives the protein CASARSDSNQPQHF.

V usage is TRBV28 and J usage is TRBJ1-6, with TRBD1 matching over 9 bases. The CDR3 covers 15 residues. V was pared by 6 bases and J by 6 bases, with 6 bases of the junction left unmatched. CDR1 is MDHEN and CDR2 is SYDVKM in the germline V gene. Here the CDR3 reads CASRPWTGVNSPLHF. The CDR3 nucleotides read TGTGCCAGCAGACCATGGACAGGGGTTAATTCACCCCTCCACTTT.

The V gene is TRBV19, the J gene TRBJ1-4; D possibly corresponds to TRBD1 (5 bases). Germline V gives CDR1 LNHDA, CDR2 SQIVND (reference sequence). The CDR3 has 13 residues. Trimming pared 7 bases from V and 5 bases from J, leaving 11 bases between. The CDR3 sequence is CASIGHPNEKLFF. Written as DNA, the CDR3 is TGTGCCAGTATTGGACACCCGAATGAAAAACTGTTTTTT.

This clone was counted only a few times. The J gene is TRBJ2-7, the V gene TRBV10-3; no clear D gene. The CDR3 extends over 11 amino acids. V gave up 8 bases and J gave up 3 bases, with 8 bases separating them. In germline, CDR1 is ENHRY, CDR2 SYGVKD. The CDR3 spells CAIQVDYEQYF. The CDR3 bases are TGTGCCATCCAGGTAGACTACGAGCAGTACTTC.

The chain combines TRBV18 with TRBJ1-5; perhaps TRBD1 as D (5 bases). This CDR3 spans 15 amino acids. With 3 bases removed from V and 4 bases from J, the gap between germline ends came to 13 bases. Looked up from germline, CDR1 is KGHSH and CDR2 is LQKENI. The CDR3: CASSPGGAGNQPQHF. The CDR3 DNA reads TGTGCCAGCTCACCGGGCGGGGCAGGGAATCAGCCCCAGCATTTT. Complete variable domain (other parts from reference TRBV18 and TRBJ1-5): NAGVMQNPRHLVRRRGQEARLRCSPMKGHSHVYWYRQLPEEGLKFMVYLQKENIIDESGMPKERFSAEFPKEGPSILRIQQVVRGDSAAYFCASSPGGAGNQPQHFGDGTRLSIL.

This chain joins TRBV7-4 and TRBJ2-7; 11 bases match TRBD2. CDR1 and CDR2 from the germline V gene are SGHVT and SQSDAQ. V dropped 5 bases and J dropped 3; count of bases not matched to a gene: 18. The CDR3 covers 19 residues. CDR3 in amino acids: CASSPKRPPTSGVLYEQYF. CDR3 sequence (DNA): TGTGCCAGCAGCCCAAAGAGACCCCCGACTAGCGGGGTGCTCTACGAGCAGTACTTC.

This clone showed up just a few times. The chain has TRBV12-3 or TRBV12-4 and TRBJ1-1; D remains unclear. The CDR3 is 12 amino acids. Trimming stripped 8 bases from V and 4 bases from J, with 11 bases between. The CDR3 region has the DNA TGTGCCAGCGTGGTGGAATTCACTGAAGCTTTCTTT. This sequence encodes CASVVEFTEAFF.

This chain connects TRBV19 to TRBJ1-3, with D possibly TRBD1 on 6 matching bases. Trimming removed 7 bases from V and 3 bases from J, with 13 bases in between. The CDR3 length is 14 residues. In germline, CDR1 is LNHDA, CDR2 SQIVND (reference sequence). CDR3 coding DNA: TGTGCCAGTAACGTACAGGGAGGTGGAAACACCATATATTTT. Its protein is CASNVQGGGNTIYF.

This chain uses TRBV19 with TRBJ1-1; D is uncertain. CDR1 and CDR2 from the germline V gene are LNHDA and SQIVND (reference sequence). Trimming pared 6 bases from V and 0 bases from J, leaving 14 bases between. The CDR3 is made up of 15 amino acids. CDR3 sequence: CASRPTTRLNTEAFF. The DNA of the CDR3 is TGTGCCAGTAGACCCACGACACGCCTGAACACTGAAGCTTTCTTT.

The rearrangement links TRBV24-1 to TRBJ2-3; TRBD2 matches at 7 bases. The junction had 6 bases not matched to a gene; V was cut back by 7 bases and J by 0 bases. The length of the CDR3 is 15 residues. Germline values: CDR1 KGHDR, CDR2 SFDVKD. CDR3 region: CATSPSGESTDTQYF. The CDR3 DNA reads as TGTGCCACCAGCCCTAGCGGAGAAAGCACAGATACGCAGTATTTT.

This sequence joins TRBV7-2 and TRBJ2-1; TRBD2 might be the D (5 bases). The V end lost 0 bases, the J end lost 5 bases, and 14 bases lay between the germline ends. The germline CDR1 and CDR2 sequences are SGHTA and FQGNSA. The length of the CDR3 is 16 residues. For the CDR3, the DNA is TGTGCCAGCAGCTTAGCGCTAGCAAGAGGGAACAATGAGCAGTTCTTC. Protein product: CASSLALARGNNEQFF.

The chain combines TRBV20-1 with TRBJ2-3; D is perhaps TRBD1 or TRBD2 (5 bases each). V shed 6 bases and J shed 9 bases, with 13 bases lying between them. Germline CDR1 is DFQATT and CDR2 is SNEGSKA (reference sequence). The CDR3 is made up of 11 amino acids. CDR3 coding DNA: TGCAGTGCCCCGGGACCCTCCACGCAGTATTTT. Residues: CSAPGPSTQYF.

Only one count was recorded for this clone. The rearrangement joins TRBV2 to TRBJ1-1, with 7 bases matching TRBD1. CDR3 size: 15 residues. V was clipped by 4 bases and J by 8 bases; unmatched bases: 13. In germline, CDR1 is SNHLY, CDR2 FYNNEI. CDR3 DNA: TGTGCCAGCAGTGGATGGGACAGTCCCCCCTCCGAAGCTTTCTTT. Translating gives CASSGWDSPPSEAFF.

This chain joins TRBV7-8 and TRBJ1-3; TRBD1 is a possible D gene (6 bases). Germline V gene sequence: CDR1 SGHVS, CDR2 FQNEAQ. The ends were cut back, 5 bases at V and 0 bases at J, with 14 bases in the middle. The CDR3 covers 16 residues. Here the CDR3 reads CASSPGGGHSGNTIYF. Here the CDR3 DNA reads TGTGCCAGCAGCCCCGGGGGGGGCCACTCTGGAAACACCATATATTTT.

Details on this clone: This may stem from a read error, because a much larger clone lies one nucleotide away. The CDR3 protein is CASSSGLASTGELFF. CDR3 nucleotides: TGTGCCAGCAGCTCGGGACTAGCGTCCACCGGGGAGCTGTTTTTT. The chain combines TRBV7-3 with TRBJ2-2, with 10 bases lining up with TRBD2. Germline V gene lookup returns CDR1 SGHTA and CDR2 FQGTGA. J gave up 4 bases and V 4 bases, and 3 bases lay outside the gene matches. The CDR3 extends over 15 amino acids.

This sequence joins TRBV3-1 (or the pseudogene TRBV3-2) and TRBJ1-1; no clear D gene. The CDR3 consists of 14 residues. CDR1 and CDR2 from the germline V gene are LGHDT and YNNKEL (reference sequence). Trimming took 2 bases from V and 9 from J, leaving 16 bases between them. In nucleotides, the CDR3 is TGTGCCAGCAGCCAAAGTCCGCAGGTTACAAAAGCTTTCTTT. Translating it yields CASSQSPQVTKAFF.

The rearrangement links TRBV5-1 to TRBJ2-5, with D perhaps matching TRBD1 or TRBD2 (5 bases each). Deletions cut 5 bases from V and 0 bases from J, with 17 bases between. The CDR3 spans 16 residues. Germline lookup yields CDR1 SGHRS and CDR2 YFSETQ. CDR3 sequence: CASRRGTEAYQETQYF. DNA of the CDR3: TGCGCCAGCAGACGAGGGACGGAAGCATACCAAGAGACCCAGTACTTC.

J is TRBJ2-2 and V is TRBV19, with D tentatively TRBD1 or TRBD2 (5 bases each). The CDR3 loop spans 15 amino acids. The germline gives CDR1 LNHDA, CDR2 SQIVND (reference sequence). The V end was cut by 3 bases, the J end by 5 bases, with 13 bases between. The CDR3 reads CASSMPQAGTGELFF. CDR3 DNA sequence: TGTGCCAGTAGTATGCCACAGGCGGGTACCGGGGAGCTGTTTTTT.

The V gene is TRBV6-5, the J gene TRBJ2-5; the match to TRBD2 covers 7 bases. The CDR3 is 16 residues long. Germline-derived CDR1 and CDR2 are MNHEY and SVGAGI. The V and J ends lost 0 bases and 2 bases, in that order; junction bases with no gene match: 6. The CDR3 here is CASSYSRPAGQETQYF. The DNA of the CDR3 is TGTGCCAGCAGTTACTCCCGTCCAGCGGGGCAAGAGACCCAGTACTTC.

This chain connects TRBV18 to TRBJ1-1; the D gene is possibly TRBD1 (5 bases). The CDR3 has 14 residues. Trimming shortened V by 4 bases and J by 1 base, and 10 bases separated the two germline ends. The V gene's germline CDR1 is KGHSH and CDR2 LQKENI. CDR3 nucleotides: TGTGCCAGCTCACTAGGGGTACAGAACACTGAAGCTTTCTTT. Protein: CASSLGVQNTEAFF.

This chain uses TRBV18 with TRBJ1-6; D is ambiguous. V lost 3 bases, J lost 7 bases, and 7 bases lay in between. The CDR3 has 13 residues. Per the germline V gene, CDR1 is KGHSH and CDR2 is LQKENI. The CDR3 bases are TGTGCCAGCTCACCCGATGCGAATTCACCCCTCCACTTT. This codes for CASSPDANSPLHF.

This chain connects TRBV4-2 to TRBJ2-1, with D tentatively TRBD2 (5 bases). Germline loops: CDR1 LGHNA, CDR2 YNFKEQ. The CDR3 spans 15 residues. Trimming shortened V by 4 bases and J by 10 bases, and 20 bases separated the two germline ends. CDR3 DNA: TGTGCCAGCAGCCGCCCCAGGACTGGGTTTGGGGAGCAGTTCTTC. Its protein product is CASSRPRTGFGEQFF.

This clone was found once. This sequence joins TRBV2 and TRBJ2-2, with 8 bases that match TRBD1. Per the germline V gene, CDR1 is SNHLY and CDR2 is FYNNEI. V was pared by 0 bases and J by 8 bases, with 5 bases of the junction left unmatched. The CDR3 length is 15 residues. This CDR3 reads CASSEAQGAVGELFF. The CDR3 DNA is TGTGCCAGCAGTGAAGCGCAGGGGGCAGTGGGGGAGCTGTTTTTT.

The chain employs TRBV30 and TRBJ1-4; a weak D match, TRBD1 (6 bases). The V gene's germline CDR1 is GTSNPN and CDR2 SVGIG (reference sequence). V was pared by 3 bases and J by 0 bases, with 14 bases between. CDR3 length: 16 residues. The CDR3 nucleotides are TGTGCCTGGAGACAGGGCCTATCCGCAACTAATGAAAAACTGTTTTTT. It yields the protein CAWRQGLSATNEKLFF.